This passage covers 21 T cell receptor beta chains from one sample sequenced in a study of tumor-infiltrating lymphocytes in primary liver carcinoma. Unsorted whole blood supplied the blood RNA, and germline DNA was isolated too. TCR beta cDNA came from approximately 540 ng total RNA, primed with a constant-region primer. Three rounds of nested multiplex PCR with slightly modified ARM-PCR produced TCR beta libraries. Use of TRBV1-TRBV30 forward primers with a C-beta reverse primer characterized the first two PCR rounds, which lasted 10 cycles each. TCRdb itself ran the multiplex PCR reads through MiXCR, one entry per CDR3 protein. There are 200,000 or so distinct CDR3 sequences in the sample; around three fifths occur only once, and under 7.5% lies in the top ten. Sequenced sample: peripheral blood. The origin of the receptors is a woman aged 55 to 70 with primary liver carcinoma and hepatitis B virus infection.

The J gene is TRBJ1-1, the V gene TRBV11-3; D call uncertain. CDR1 and CDR2 from the germline V gene are SGHNT and YENEEA. V lost 8 bases and J lost 3, with 16 bases in between. The CDR3 spans 14 residues. The DNA for the CDR3 is TGTGCCAGCTGCCCCCGGGCCGAGGACACTGAAGCTTTCTTT. Amino acid sequence: CASCPRAEDTEAFF.

A word on this clonotype: A much larger clone is a single base away; this may be a read error. V is TRBV6-6 and J is TRBJ1-5; maybe TRBD1 (5 bases). The germline V and J ends were trimmed by 5 bases and 2 bases, with 13 bases remaining between them. Germline V gene sequence: CDR1 MNHNY, CDR2 SVGAGI (reference sequence). The CDR3 is 15 amino acids. Here the CDR3 reads CASSGPGGGNQPQHF. The DNA for the CDR3 is TGTGCCAGCAGTGGCCCCGGGGGGGGCAATCAGCCCCAGCATTTT.

This clonotype turned up a few times. The gene calls are TRBV14 and TRBJ2-2; D gene unclear. CDR3 length: 17 amino acids. V dropped 0 bases and J dropped 5 bases, with 16 bases sitting between them. Germline values: CDR1 SGHDN, CDR2 FVKESK. DNA of the CDR3: TGTGCCAGCAGCCAAGATTTTGGGTCAGAGTATACCGGGGAGCTGTTTTTT. This gives the protein CASSQDFGSEYTGELFF.

About this clonotype: Given a much more abundant clone one base away, this may be a read error. The conserved phenylalanine or tryptophan normally closing the CDR3 is absent here, so this likely arose from a read error. The gene calls are TRBV6-5 and TRBJ2-3, with a tentative D call TRBD2 (6 bases). Germline loops: CDR1 MNHEY, CDR2 SVGAGI. Between the trimmed V and J ends, which lost 0 bases and 1 base, there was a span of 8 bases. The CDR3 extends over 15 amino acids. CDR3: CASSYSPGGTDTQYL. The DNA for the CDR3 is TGTGCCAGCAGTTACTCTCCGGGGGGCACAGATACGCAGTATCTT.

Details on this clonotype: One end of the junction is discordant with germline, which a read error may explain. This chain connects TRBV5-3 to TRBJ2-3; TRBD1 might be the D (5 bases). TRBV5-3 is labeled an ORF, and its function is uncertain. There are 17 residues in the CDR3. The DNA for the CDR3 is TGTGTCAGAAGCTTGGCTACCGAAGAAATTCTTACAGGTACACAGTATTTT. Protein sequence: CVRSLATEEILTGTQYF.

The V call is TRBV29-1, the J call TRBJ2-1; D gene uncertain. V lost 7 bases and J lost 10, with 23 bases in between. The CDR3 has 14 residues. Germline assignment: CDR1 SQVTM and CDR2 ANQGSEA. CDR3 coding DNA: TGCAGCGCCCCGGAAGGCGGCCGGGTAGGAGAGCAGTTCTTC. This codes for CSAPEGGRVGEQFF.

The chain combines TRBV20-1 with TRBJ2-1; no firm D call. The ends were cut back, 2 bases at V and 12 bases at J, with 11 bases in the middle. CDR3 length: 11 amino acids. Germline CDR1 and CDR2: DFQATT and SNEGSKA (reference sequence). The CDR3 DNA reads as TGCAGTGCTAGACGCCGAGAGGCGCAGTTCTTC. Translation gives CSARRREAQFF.

To note about this clonotype: Sequence at one end of the junction differs from germline and may be a read error. V is TRBV5-4 and J is TRBJ1-5; 9 bases are shared with TRBD1. Germline V lookup: CDR1 SGHNT, CDR2 YYREEE (reference sequence). This CDR3 is built from 14 residues. The CDR3 sequence is CVSSHDRGNQAQHF. Written as DNA, the CDR3 is TGTGTCAGCAGCCATGACAGGGGGAATCAGGCCCAGCATTTT.

The V gene is TRBV29-1, the J gene TRBJ1-2; D not certain. Germline V gene lookup returns CDR1 SQVTM and CDR2 ANQGSEA. This CDR3 has 16 amino acids. The V end was cut by 1 base, the J end by 2 bases, with 17 bases between. Here the CDR3 DNA reads TGCAGCGTTGAAGTGGTGCCGGGAGAGGAAAACTATGGCTACACCTTC. Encoded protein: CSVEVVPGEENYGYTF.

J is TRBJ1-6 and V is TRBV11-2, with D hard to call. The V end was cut by 4 bases, the J end by 10 bases, with 11 bases between. The germline gives CDR1 SGHAT, CDR2 FQNNGV. This CDR3 region has 13 residues. The CDR3 loop reads CASSSDPGSPLHF. DNA of the CDR3: TGTGCCAGCAGCTCAGATCCAGGCTCACCCCTCCACTTT.

To note about this clonotype: Since a much larger clone is just one base distant, this may be a read error. The chain has TRBV14 and TRBJ2-2, with no clear D. There are 17 residues in the CDR3. Looked up from germline, CDR1 is SGHDN and CDR2 is FVKESK. DNA of the CDR3: TGTACCAGCAGCCAAGTTCTCACGTTTGGGGACACCGGGGAGCTGTTTTTT. Translating it yields CTSSQVLTFGDTGELFF.

For this clonotype: The germline gene is not matched at one end of the junction; a read error may be the cause. The chain is built from TRBV29-1 and TRBJ2-1, with D unresolved. Germline-derived CDR1 and CDR2 are SQVTM and ANQGSEA. The CDR3 loop spans 12 amino acids. The CDR3 region has the DNA TGCAGTGTTGGAATAGTGGGTTATGAGCAGCTCTTC. This translates into CSVGIVGYEQLF.

This clonotype was picked up one time. The junction departs from the called germline gene at one end, perhaps through a read error. V gene TRBV29-1 combines with J gene TRBJ1-1, with D perhaps matching TRBD1 (6 bases). The CDR3 totals 13 residues. Per the germline V gene, CDR1 is SQVTM and CDR2 is ANQGSEA. This CDR3 reads CSVEAGDNTEAFF. The CDR3 nucleotides are TGCAGCGTTGAAGCCGGGGACAACACCGAAGCTTTCTTT. Full variable domain (remainder filled in from reference TRBV29-1 and TRBJ1-1): SAVISQKPSRDICQRGTSLTIQCQVDSQVTMMFWYRQQPGQSLTLIATANQGSEATYESGFVIDKFPISRPNLTFSTLTVSNMSPEDSSIYLCSVEAGDNTEAFFGQGTRLTVV.

Concerning this clonotype itself: At one end, the junction sequence differs from germline, possibly due to a read error. This rearrangement joins TRBV11-3 to TRBJ2-2; maybe TRBD2 (7 bases). The CDR3 loop spans 14 amino acids. Germline CDR1 reads SGHNT; CDR2 reads YENEEA. Here the CDR3 DNA reads TGTGCCAGCAGGGGAACTAGGGCGACCGGGGGGCTGTTATTT. This sequence encodes CASRGTRATGGLLF. Drawing the rest from reference TRBV11-3 and TRBJ2-2, the complete variable domain is EAGVVQSPRYKIIEKKQPVAFWCNPISGHNTLYWYLQNLGQGPELLIRYENEEAVDDSQLPKDRFSAERLKGVDSTLKIQPAELGDSAVYLCASRGTRATGGLLFGEGSRLTVL.

Only one count was recorded for this clonotype. Written as DNA, the CDR3 is TGCAGTGCTGACTTTAGCGGGGGCACAGATACGCAGTATTTT. Its protein product is CSADFSGGTDTQYF. The rearrangement uses TRBV20-1 and TRBJ2-3; 8 bases agree with TRBD2. The CDR3 length is 14 residues. Germline V gene data show CDR1 as DFQATT and CDR2 as SNEGSKA (reference sequence). The V gene end was trimmed by 5 bases and the J gene end by 1 base; junction bases not matched to a gene: 5.

The sample holds a few counts of this clonotype. A clone one base away is much larger, so this may be a read error. V is TRBV29-1 and J is TRBJ1-2; D is possibly TRBD1 (6 bases). This CDR3 comprises 13 residues. CDR1 and CDR2 from the germline V gene are SQVTM and ANQGSEA. The V end was cut by 7 bases, the J end by 10 bases, with 22 bases between. CDR3 nucleotide sequence: TGCAGCGCCGAAGACAGGCCCCGCGACGACTACACCTTC. Translation gives CSAEDRPRDDYTF.

This clonotype has a handful of counts. The chain combines TRBV5-1 with TRBJ2-2; D is perhaps TRBD2 (6 bases). Per germline, CDR1 SGHRS and CDR2 YFSETQ. Trimming left V 3 bases short and J 5 bases short, with 11 bases between. The CDR3 sequence is 14 residues long. The CDR3 region has the DNA TGCGCCAGCAGCTCGGGAGAACGAACCGGGGAGCTGTTTTTT. It specifies CASSSGERTGELFF.

Turning to this clonotype: The CDR3 ends on some other residue instead of the conserved phenylalanine or tryptophan, so this is likely a read error. The chain employs TRBV6-5 and TRBJ1-6; 10 nucleotides agree with TRBD1. The CDR3 extends over 15 amino acids. Germline CDR1 and CDR2: MNHEY and SVGAGI. J lost 10 bases, V lost 2 bases, and 5 bases had no gene match. DNA of the CDR3: TGTGCCAGCAGTTACCGACAGGGGGCAGAGTCACCCCTCCACATT. Amino acids: CASSYRQGAESPLHI.

In regard to this clonotype: One base away lies a much larger clone, so this may be a sequencing read error. The chain uses TRBV28 and TRBJ2-7; D is unresolved. CDR3 length equals 13 residues. The germline CDR1 and CDR2 sequences are MDHEN and SYDVKM. The CDR3 here is CASSSTATYDQYF. For the CDR3, the DNA is TGTGCCAGCAGTTCAACAGCGACCTACGATCAGTACTTC.

The V call is TRBV4-2, the J call TRBJ2-7; D possibly matches TRBD1 or TRBD2 (6 bases each). The CDR3 covers 17 residues. The V end lost 0 bases, the J end lost 7 bases, and 22 bases lay between the germline ends. From germline, CDR1 is LGHNA and CDR2 YNFKEQ. CDR3 bases: TGTGCCAGCAGCCAAGATCTAGGAGGGGGAAGATATGATGAGCAGTACTTC. Translated: CASSQDLGGGRYDEQYF.

The sample holds a few counts of this clonotype. A much bigger clone sits one base away, suggesting this may be a read error. The chain is built from TRBV12-3 or TRBV12-4 and TRBJ2-1; D is ambiguous. The CDR3 is made up of 13 amino acids. The CDR3 here is CASSPPGRHEQSF. Here the CDR3 DNA reads TGTGCCAGCAGCCCCCCTGGACGGCATGAGCAGTCCTTC.